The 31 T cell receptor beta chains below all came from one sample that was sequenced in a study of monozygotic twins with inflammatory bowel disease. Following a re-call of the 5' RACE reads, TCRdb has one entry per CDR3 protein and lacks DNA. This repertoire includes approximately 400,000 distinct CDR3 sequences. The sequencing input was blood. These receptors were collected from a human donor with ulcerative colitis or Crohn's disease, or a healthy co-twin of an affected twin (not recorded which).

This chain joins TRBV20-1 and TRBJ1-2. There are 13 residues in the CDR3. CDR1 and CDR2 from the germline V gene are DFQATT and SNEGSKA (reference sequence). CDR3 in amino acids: CSAGTPVAGGYTF.

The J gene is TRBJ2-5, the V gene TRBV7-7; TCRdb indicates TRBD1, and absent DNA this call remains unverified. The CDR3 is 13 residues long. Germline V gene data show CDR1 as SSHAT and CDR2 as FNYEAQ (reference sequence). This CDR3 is CASGYGRTETQYF.

The CDR3 reads CSASDNQPQHF. The rearrangement links TRBV20-1 to TRBJ1-5. This CDR3 region has 11 residues. In germline, CDR1 is DFQATT, CDR2 SNEGSKA (reference sequence).

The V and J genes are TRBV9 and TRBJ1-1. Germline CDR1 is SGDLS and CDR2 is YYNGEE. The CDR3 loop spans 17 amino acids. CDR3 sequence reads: CASSVGGWGGMNTEAFF.

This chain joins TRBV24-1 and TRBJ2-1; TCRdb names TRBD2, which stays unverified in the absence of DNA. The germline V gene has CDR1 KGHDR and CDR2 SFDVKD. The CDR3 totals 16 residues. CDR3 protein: CATSDPRGGAYNEQFF.

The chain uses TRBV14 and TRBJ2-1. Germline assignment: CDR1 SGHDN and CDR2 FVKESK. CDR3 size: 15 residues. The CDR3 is CASSQEIGLYNEQFF.

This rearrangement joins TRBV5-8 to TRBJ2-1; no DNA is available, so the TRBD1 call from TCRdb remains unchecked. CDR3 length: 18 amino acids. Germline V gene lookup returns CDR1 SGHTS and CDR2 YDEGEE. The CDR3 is CASSLYNGAGTGYHEQFF.

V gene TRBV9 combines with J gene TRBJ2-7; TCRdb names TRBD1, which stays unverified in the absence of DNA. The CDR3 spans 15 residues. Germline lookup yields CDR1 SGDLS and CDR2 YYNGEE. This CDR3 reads CASSVGTGWSYEQYF.

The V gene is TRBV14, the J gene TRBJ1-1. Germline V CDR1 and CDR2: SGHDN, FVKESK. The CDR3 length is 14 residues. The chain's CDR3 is CASTALPGDTEAFF.

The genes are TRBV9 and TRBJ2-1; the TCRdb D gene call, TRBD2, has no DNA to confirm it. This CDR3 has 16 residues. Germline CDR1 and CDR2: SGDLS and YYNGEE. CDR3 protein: CASSVLAGGLLNEQFF.

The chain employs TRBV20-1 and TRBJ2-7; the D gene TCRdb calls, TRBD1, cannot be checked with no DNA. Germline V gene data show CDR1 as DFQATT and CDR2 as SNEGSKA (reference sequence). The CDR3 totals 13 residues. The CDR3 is CSALDSATYEQYF.

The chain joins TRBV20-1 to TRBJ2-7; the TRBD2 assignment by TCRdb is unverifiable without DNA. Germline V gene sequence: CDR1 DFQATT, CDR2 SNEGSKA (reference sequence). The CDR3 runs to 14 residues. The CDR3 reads CSAIPPRTLYEQYF.

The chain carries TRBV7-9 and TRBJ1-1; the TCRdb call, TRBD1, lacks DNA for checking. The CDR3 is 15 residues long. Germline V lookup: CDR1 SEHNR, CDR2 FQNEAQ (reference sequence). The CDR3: CASSPFDRKSTEAFF.

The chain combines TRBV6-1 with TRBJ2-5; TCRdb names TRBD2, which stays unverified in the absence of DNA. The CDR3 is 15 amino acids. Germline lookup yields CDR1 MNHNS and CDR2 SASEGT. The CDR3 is CASSSATSGHGTQYF.

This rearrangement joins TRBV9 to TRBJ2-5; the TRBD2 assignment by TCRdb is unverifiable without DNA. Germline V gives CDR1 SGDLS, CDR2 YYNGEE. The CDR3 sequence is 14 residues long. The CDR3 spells CASSTSGTQETQYF.

CDR3 amino acids: CASRLEMSTGPPTQYF. V gene TRBV12-2 combines with J gene TRBJ2-3; lacking DNA, the TRBD1 call made by TCRdb goes unchecked. TRBV12-2 is listed as a pseudogene. This CDR3 comprises 16 residues.

This CDR3 reads CASSWRQGPTEAFF. The rearrangement uses TRBV7-8 and TRBJ1-1; TCRdb names TRBD1, which stays unverified in the absence of DNA. Germline V gene data show CDR1 as SGHVS and CDR2 as FQNEAQ. The CDR3 is 14 residues long.

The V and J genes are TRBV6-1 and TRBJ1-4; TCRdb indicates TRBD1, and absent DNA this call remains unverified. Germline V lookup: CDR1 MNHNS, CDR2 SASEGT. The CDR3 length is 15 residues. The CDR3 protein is CASSEGWGGDEKLFF.

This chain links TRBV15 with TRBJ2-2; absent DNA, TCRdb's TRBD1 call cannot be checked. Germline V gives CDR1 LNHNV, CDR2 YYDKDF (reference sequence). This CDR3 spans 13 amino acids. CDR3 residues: CATRPGQAGELFF.

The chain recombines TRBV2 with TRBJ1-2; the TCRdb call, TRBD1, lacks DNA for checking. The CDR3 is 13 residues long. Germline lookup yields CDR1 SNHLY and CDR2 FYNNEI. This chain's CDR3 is CASPTRTASGYTF. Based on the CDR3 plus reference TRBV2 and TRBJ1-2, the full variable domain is EPEVTQTPSHQVTQMGQEVILRCVPISNHLYFYWYRQILGQKVEFLVSFYNNEISEKSEIFDDQFSVERPDGSNFTLKIRSTKLEDSAMYFCASPTRTASGYTFGSGTRLTVV.

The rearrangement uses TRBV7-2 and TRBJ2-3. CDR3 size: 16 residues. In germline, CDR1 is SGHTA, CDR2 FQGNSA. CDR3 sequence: CASSPASGAGTDTQYF. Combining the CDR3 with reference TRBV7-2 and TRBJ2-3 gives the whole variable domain GAGVSQSPSNKVTEKGKDVELRCDPISGHTALYWYRQSLGQGLEFLIYFQGNSAPDKSGLPSDRFSAERTGGSVSTLTIQRTQQEDSAVYLCASSPASGAGTDTQYFGPGTRLTVL.

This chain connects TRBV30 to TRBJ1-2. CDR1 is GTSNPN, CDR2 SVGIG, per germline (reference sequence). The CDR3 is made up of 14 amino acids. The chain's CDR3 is CAWSVHLTEYGYTF.

CDR3 protein: CASSLATRPYEQYF. V is TRBV7-8 and J is TRBJ2-7. CDR3 length equals 14 residues. The germline V gene has CDR1 SGHVS and CDR2 FQNEAQ.

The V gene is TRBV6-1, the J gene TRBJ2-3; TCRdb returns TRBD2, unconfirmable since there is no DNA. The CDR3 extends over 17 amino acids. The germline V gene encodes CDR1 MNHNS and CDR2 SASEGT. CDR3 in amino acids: CASSLIQGQRRADTQYF.

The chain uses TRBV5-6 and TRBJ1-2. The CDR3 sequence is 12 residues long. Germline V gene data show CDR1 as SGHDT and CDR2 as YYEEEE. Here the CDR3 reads CASSLNSYGYTF.

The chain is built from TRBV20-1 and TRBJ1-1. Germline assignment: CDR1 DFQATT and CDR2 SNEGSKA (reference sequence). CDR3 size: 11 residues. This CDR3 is CSARRETEAFF.

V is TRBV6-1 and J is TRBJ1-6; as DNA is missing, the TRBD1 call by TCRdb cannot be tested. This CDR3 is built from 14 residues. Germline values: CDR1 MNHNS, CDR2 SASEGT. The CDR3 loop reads CAMSSGTGVSPLHF.

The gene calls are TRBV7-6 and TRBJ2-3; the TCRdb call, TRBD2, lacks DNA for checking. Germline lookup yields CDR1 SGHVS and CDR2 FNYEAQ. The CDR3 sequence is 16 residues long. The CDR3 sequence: CASSPGAGGPVDTQYF.

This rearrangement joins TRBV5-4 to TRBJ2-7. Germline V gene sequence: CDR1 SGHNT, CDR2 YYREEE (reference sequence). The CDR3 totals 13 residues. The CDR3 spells CASSYRANYEQYF.

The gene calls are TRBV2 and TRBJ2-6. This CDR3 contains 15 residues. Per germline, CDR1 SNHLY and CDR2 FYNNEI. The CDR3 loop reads CASSDGVPGANVLTF.

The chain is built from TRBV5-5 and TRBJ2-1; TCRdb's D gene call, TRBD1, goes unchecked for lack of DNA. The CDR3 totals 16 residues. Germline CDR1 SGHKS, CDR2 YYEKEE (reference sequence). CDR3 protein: CASSPAPGTGSNEQFF.